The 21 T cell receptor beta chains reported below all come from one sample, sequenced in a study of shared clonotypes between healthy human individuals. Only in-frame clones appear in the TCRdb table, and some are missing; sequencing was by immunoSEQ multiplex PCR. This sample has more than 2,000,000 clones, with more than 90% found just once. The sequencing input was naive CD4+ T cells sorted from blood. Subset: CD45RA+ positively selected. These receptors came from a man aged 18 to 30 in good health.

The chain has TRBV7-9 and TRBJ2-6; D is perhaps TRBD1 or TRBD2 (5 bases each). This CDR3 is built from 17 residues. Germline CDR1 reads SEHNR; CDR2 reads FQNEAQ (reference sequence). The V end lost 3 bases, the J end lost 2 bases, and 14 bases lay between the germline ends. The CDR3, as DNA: TGTGCCAGCAGCTTGCGAGGGGTGGGAGCTGGGGCCAACGTCCTGACTTTC. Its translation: CASSLRGVGAGANVLTF.

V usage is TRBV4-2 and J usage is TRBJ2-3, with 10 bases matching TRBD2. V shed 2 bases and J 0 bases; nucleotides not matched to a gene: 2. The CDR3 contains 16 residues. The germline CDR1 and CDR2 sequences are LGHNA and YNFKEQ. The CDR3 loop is CASSQSLAGSTDTQYF. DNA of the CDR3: TGTGCCAGCAGCCAATCACTAGCGGGGAGCACAGATACGCAGTATTTT.

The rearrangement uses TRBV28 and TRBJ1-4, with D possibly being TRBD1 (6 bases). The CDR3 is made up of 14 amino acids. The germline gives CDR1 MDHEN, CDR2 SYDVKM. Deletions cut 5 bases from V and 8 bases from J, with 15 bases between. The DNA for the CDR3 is TGTGCCAGCAGTCGGGGGCTGAGAGGGGAAAAACTGTTTTTT. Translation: CASSRGLRGEKLFF.

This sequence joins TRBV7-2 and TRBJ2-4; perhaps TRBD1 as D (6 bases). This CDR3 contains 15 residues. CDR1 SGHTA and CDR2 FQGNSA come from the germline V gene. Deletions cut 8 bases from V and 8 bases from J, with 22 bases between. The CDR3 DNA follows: TGTGCCAGCTCGGCCCAACAGGGAATCGCGGACATTCAGTACTTC. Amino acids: CASSAQQGIADIQYF.

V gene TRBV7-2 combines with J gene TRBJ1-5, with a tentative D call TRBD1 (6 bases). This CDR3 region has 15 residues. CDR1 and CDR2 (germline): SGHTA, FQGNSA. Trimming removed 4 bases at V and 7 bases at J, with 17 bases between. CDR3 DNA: TGTGCCAGCAGCTCCGGAGGGGGGGCTTGGCAGCCCCAGCATTTT. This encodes CASSSGGGAWQPQHF.

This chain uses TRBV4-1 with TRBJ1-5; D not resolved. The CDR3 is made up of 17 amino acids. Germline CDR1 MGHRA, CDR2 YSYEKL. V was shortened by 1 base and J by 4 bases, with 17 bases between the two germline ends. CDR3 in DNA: TGCGCCAGCAGCCAAGGCGCGGGATTGATAGGGAATCAGCCCCAGCATTTT. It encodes CASSQGAGLIGNQPQHF.

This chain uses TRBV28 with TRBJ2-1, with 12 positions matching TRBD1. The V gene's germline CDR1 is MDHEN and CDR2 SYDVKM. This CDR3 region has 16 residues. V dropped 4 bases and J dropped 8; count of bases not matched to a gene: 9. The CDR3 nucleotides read TGTGCCAGCAGTTGGGTACCGGGACAGGGGGCCGATGAGCAGTTCTTC. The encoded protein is CASSWVPGQGADEQFF.

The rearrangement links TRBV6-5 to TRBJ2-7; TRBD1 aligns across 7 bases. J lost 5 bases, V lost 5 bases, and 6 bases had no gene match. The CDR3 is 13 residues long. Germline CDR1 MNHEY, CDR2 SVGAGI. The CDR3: CASSPPQGNEQYF. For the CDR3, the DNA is TGTGCCAGCAGTCCACCACAGGGGAACGAGCAGTACTTC.

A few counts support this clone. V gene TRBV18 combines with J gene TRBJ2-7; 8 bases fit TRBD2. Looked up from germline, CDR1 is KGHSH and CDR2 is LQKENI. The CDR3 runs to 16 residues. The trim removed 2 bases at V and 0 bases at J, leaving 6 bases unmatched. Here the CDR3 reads CASSPSTSGGSYEQYF. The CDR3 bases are TGTGCCAGCTCACCATCGACGAGCGGGGGCTCCTACGAGCAGTACTTC.

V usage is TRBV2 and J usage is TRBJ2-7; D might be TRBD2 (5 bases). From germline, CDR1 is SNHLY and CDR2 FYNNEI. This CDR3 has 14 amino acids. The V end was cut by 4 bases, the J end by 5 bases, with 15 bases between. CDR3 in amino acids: CASSVPGSVDEQYF. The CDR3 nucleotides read TGTGCCAGCAGTGTACCGGGATCGGTGGACGAGCAGTACTTC. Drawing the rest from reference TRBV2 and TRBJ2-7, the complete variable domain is EPEVTQTPSHQVTQMGQEVILRCVPISNHLYFYWYRQILGQKVEFLVSFYNNEISEKSEIFDDQFSVERPDGSNFTLKIRSTKLEDSAMYFCASSVPGSVDEQYFGPGTRLTVT.

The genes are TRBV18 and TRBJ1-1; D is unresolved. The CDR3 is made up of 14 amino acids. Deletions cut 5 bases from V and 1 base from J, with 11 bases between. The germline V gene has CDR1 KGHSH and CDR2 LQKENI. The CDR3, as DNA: TGTGCCAGCTCATTCAGTCAGCAGAACACTGAAGCTTTCTTT. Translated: CASSFSQQNTEAFF.

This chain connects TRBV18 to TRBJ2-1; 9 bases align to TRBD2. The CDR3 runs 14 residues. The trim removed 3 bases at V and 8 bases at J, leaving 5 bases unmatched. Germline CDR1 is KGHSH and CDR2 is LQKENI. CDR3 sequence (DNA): TGTGCCAGCTCACCCCTAGCGGGAAGCGATGAGCAGTTCTTC. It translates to CASSPLAGSDEQFF. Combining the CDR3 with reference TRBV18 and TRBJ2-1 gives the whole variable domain NAGVMQNPRHLVRRRGQEARLRCSPMKGHSHVYWYRQLPEEGLKFMVYLQKENIIDESGMPKERFSAEFPKEGPSILRIQQVVRGDSAAYFCASSPLAGSDEQFFGPGTRLTVL.

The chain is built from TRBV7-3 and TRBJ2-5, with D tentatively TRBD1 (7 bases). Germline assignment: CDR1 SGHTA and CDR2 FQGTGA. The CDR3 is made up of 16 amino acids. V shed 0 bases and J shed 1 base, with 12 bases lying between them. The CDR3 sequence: CASSLTARGAQETQYF. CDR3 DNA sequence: TGTGCCAGCAGCTTAACGGCCAGGGGGGCCCAAGAGACCCAGTACTTC.

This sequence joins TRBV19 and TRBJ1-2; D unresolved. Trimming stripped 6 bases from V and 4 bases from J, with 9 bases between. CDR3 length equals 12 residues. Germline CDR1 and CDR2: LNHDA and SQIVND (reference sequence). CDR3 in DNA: TGTGCCAGTAGAACAGAATTCTATGGCTACACCTTC. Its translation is CASRTEFYGYTF. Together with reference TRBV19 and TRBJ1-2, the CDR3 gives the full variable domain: DGGITQSPKYLFRKEGQNVTLSCEQNLNHDAMYWYRQDPGQGLRLIYYSQIVNDFQKGDIAEGYSVSREKKESFPLTVTSAQKNPTAFYLCASRTEFYGYTFGSGTRLTVV.

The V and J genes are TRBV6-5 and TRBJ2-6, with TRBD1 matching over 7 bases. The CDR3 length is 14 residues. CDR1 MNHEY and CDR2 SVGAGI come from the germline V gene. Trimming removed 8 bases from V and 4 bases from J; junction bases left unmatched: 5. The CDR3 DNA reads TGTGCCAGCGGAACAGGGGTCGGGGCCAACGTCCTGACTTTC. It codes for CASGTGVGANVLTF.

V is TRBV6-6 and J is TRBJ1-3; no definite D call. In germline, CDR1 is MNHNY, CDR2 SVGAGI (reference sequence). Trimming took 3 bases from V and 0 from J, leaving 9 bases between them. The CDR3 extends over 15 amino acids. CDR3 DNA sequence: TGTGCCAGCAGTTATATGGGGATCTCTGGAAACACCATATATTTT. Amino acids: CASSYMGISGNTIYF.

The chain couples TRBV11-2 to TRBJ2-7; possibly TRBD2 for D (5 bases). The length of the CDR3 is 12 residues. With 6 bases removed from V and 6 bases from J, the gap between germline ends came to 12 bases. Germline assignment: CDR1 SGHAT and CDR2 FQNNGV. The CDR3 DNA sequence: TGTGCCAGCAGTGAGGGAGTTTTCGAGCAGTACTTC. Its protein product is CASSEGVFEQYF.

In DNA form, the CDR3 reads TGTGCCAGTAGTTTCTGGACAGGGGGTGAAGAGACCCAGTACTTC. It is translated as CASSFWTGGEETQYF. This chain links TRBV19 with TRBJ2-5, with 10 bases identical to TRBD1. CDR3 length: 15 residues. V lost 5 bases to trimming and J lost 3 bases; unmatched junction nucleotides: 6. Germline CDR1 reads LNHDA; CDR2 reads SQIVND (reference sequence).

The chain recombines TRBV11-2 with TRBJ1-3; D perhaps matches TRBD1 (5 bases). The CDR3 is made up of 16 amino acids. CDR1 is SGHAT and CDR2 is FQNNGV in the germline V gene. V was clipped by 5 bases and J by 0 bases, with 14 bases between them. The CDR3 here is CASSPGLSASGNTIYF. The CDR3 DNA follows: TGTGCCAGCAGCCCAGGGTTGTCAGCCTCTGGAAACACCATATATTTT.

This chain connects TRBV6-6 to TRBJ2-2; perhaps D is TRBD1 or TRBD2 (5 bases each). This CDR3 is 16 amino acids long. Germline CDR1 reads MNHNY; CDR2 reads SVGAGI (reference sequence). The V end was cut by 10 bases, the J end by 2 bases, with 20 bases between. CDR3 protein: CATRSWDAANTGELFF. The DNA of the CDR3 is TGTGCCACCAGGTCCTGGGACGCCGCAAACACCGGGGAGCTGTTTTTT.

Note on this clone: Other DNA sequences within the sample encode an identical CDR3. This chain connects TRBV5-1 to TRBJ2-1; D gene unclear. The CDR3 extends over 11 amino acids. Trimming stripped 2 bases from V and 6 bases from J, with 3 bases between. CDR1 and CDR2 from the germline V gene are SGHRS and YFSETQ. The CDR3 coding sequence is TGCGCCAGCAGCTTAGCCAATGAGCAGTTCTTC. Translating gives CASSLANEQFF.